This T cell receptor beta chain derives from a study of T cell responses to AZD1222 COVID-19 vaccine. Repertoires were generated with immunoSEQ multiplex PCR, while TCRdb's copy carries only in-frame clones and drops some. The sample records fewer than 130,000 clones, 70% to 90% being singletons. Per the germline V gene, CDR1 is SGHRS and CDR2 is YFSETQ. Trimming removed 1 base from V and 7 bases from J, with 14 bases in between. The CDR3 runs 15 residues. Overall study findings and caveats: Just a handful of people given AZD1222 tested seropositive at baseline. Reportedly, nearly half the spike-specific TCRs target unmutated variant regions.

For this clone: Its antigen is not known.

This TCR derives from an adult who received the AZD1222 COVID-19 vaccine. The chain couples TRBV5-1 to TRBJ2-2; D tentatively fits TRBD1 or TRBD2 (5 bases each). Sequences were derived from peripheral blood, sampled 28 days after the second AZD1222 dose. The CDR3 DNA reads TGCGCCAGCAGCTTGTTGACGGGGCTAGACGGGGAGCTGTTTTTT. The encoded protein is CASSLLTGLDGELFF.